The 14 T cell receptor beta chains in this list originate from one sample, sequenced in a study of regulatory T cells in long-lasting Graves disease. Arm-PCR of CDR3 regions and iRepertoire HTBI primers were the basis on which TCR beta libraries were built. TCRdb used MiXCR to reprocess the multiplex PCR reads, holding one entry per CDR3 protein. The data contain 500,000 or so distinct CDR3 sequences, around 15% of them singletons. Time point of the sample: newly diagnosed GD, antithyroid drugs for less than 3 months. The TCR library was made from RNA extracted from PBMCs. These same data were also listed under a study on T cells in Graves' hyperthyroidism and ophthalmopathy.

Sequencing used peripheral blood mononuclear cells (PBMCs), obtained at new diagnosis, from a patient treated with antithyroid drugs. These receptors originate from a woman between 40 and 65 years old with Graves disease.

The sample holds many counts of this clonotype. The chain is built from TRBV12-3 or TRBV12-4 and TRBJ2-7, with D unresolved. The CDR3 has 12 residues. V was trimmed by 4 bases and J by 4 bases, leaving 8 bases between them. The CDR3 sequence: CASSSITYEQYF. As DNA, the CDR3 is TGTGCCAGCAGTTCTATCACGTACGAGCAGTACTTC.

Many counts were recorded for this clonotype. V usage is TRBV12-3 or TRBV12-4 and J usage is TRBJ1-1; D call uncertain. Trimming left V 7 bases short and J 6 bases short, with 12 bases between. CDR3 length: 12 amino acids. The CDR3 DNA is TGTGCCAGCACTCTACGAATCTCTGAAGCTTTCTTT. Translating gives CASTLRISEAFF.

In this sample, this clonotype turned up many times. The chain couples TRBV7-9 to TRBJ1-6; possibly TRBD1 for D (5 bases). V lost 5 bases and J 10 bases, leaving 15 bases between the germline ends. This CDR3 comprises 14 residues. Germline V CDR1 and CDR2: SEHNR, FQNEAQ (reference sequence). DNA for the CDR3: TGTGCCAGCAGCCTTGGGGCAGGAAAGTCACCCCTCCACTTT. It codes for CASSLGAGKSPLHF.

This clonotype was counted a few times. One end of the junction does not line up with germline, which may come from a read error. The CDR3 region is CASSQTRANQETQYF. The CDR3 coding sequence is TGTGCCAGCTCCCAAACAAGAGCTAACCAGGAGACCCAGTACTTC. J is TRBJ2-5 and V is TRBV18; D unresolved. The CDR3 runs 15 residues. The V gene's germline CDR1 is KGHSH and CDR2 LQKENI. Full variable domain (outside the CDR3, taken from reference TRBV18 and TRBJ2-5): NAGVMQNPRHLVRRRGQEARLRCSPMKGHSHVYWYRQLPEEGLKFMVYLQKENIIDESGMPKERFSAEFPKEGPSILRIQQVVRGDSAAYFCASSQTRANQETQYFGPGTRLLVL.

This clonotype was recorded many times. The chain uses TRBV5-1 and TRBJ1-1; possible D gene TRBD1, 5 bases. Germline V gene lookup returns CDR1 SGHRS and CDR2 YFSETQ. V was cut by 1 base and J by 4 bases, with 14 bases left in between. This CDR3 is 15 amino acids long. The CDR3 DNA reads TGCGCCAGCAGCTTGAACGTGGGGGTGGGCACTGAAGCTTTCTTT. It encodes CASSLNVGVGTEAFF.

V usage is TRBV9 and J usage is TRBJ2-5; TRBD2 might be the D (5 bases). This CDR3 contains 14 residues. The germline CDR1 and CDR2 sequences are SGDLS and YYNGEE. V dropped 0 bases and J dropped 2 bases, with 8 bases sitting between them. CDR3 loop: CASSVASGQETQYF. The CDR3 DNA reads TGTGCCAGCAGCGTAGCGAGCGGACAAGAGACCCAGTACTTC. The whole variable domain, filled in from reference TRBV9 and TRBJ2-5, reads DSGVTQTPKHLITATGQRVTLRCSPRSGDLSVYWYQQSLDQGLQFLIQYYNGEERAKGNILERFSAQQFPDLHSELNLSSLELGDSALYFCASSVASGQETQYFGPGTRLLVL.

This clonotype was observed many times. V and J are TRBV5-1 and TRBJ1-6; TRBD1 aligns across 8 bases. Germline-derived CDR1 and CDR2 are SGHRS and YFSETQ. V lost 4 bases, J lost 9 bases, and 12 bases stayed unmatched. CDR3 length equals 16 residues. The CDR3 nucleotides are TGCGCCAGCAGCACGATGCCTCAGACAGGGGTTTCACCCCTCCACTTT. This gives the protein CASSTMPQTGVSPLHF. The full variable domain, with the rest looked up from reference TRBV5-1 and TRBJ1-6, is KAGVTQTPRYLIKTRGQQVTLSCSPISGHRSVSWYQQTPGQGLQFLFEYFSETQRNKGNFPGRFSGRQFSNSRSEMNVSTLELGDSALYLCASSTMPQTGVSPLHFGNGTRLTVT.

This clonotype has only one observation. The rearrangement links TRBV14 to TRBJ1-2; D is uncertain. V gave up 1 base and J gave up 2 bases, with 5 bases separating them. The CDR3 is made up of 13 amino acids. The germline CDR1 and CDR2 sequences are SGHDN and FVKESK. CDR3 nucleotides: TGTGCCAGCAGCCAAGCCTTGAACTATGGCTACACCTTC. As protein: CASSQALNYGYTF.

As for this clonotype: It may be a read error: a sequence one base away is much more abundant. The V call is TRBV15, the J call TRBJ2-7, with 9 bases matching TRBD2. The CDR3 covers 15 residues. The J segment lost 6 bases and the V segment lost 1 base, leaving 7 bases of the junction unmatched. Germline CDR1 is LNHNV and CDR2 is YYDKDF (reference sequence). CDR3 DNA: TGTGCCACCAGCAGAGGCTTCGCGGGGGGGTTCGAGCAGTACTTC. Translation gives CATSRGFAGGFEQYF.

Note on this clonotype: A read error may be the cause here, since a much bigger clone is one base away. The chain couples TRBV12-3 or TRBV12-4 to TRBJ2-7; 7 bases fit TRBD2. There are 15 residues in the CDR3. V was clipped by 5 bases and J by 0 bases; unmatched bases: 7. The CDR3 nucleotides are TGTGCCAGCAGTCGGGGGGACGCTACCTCCTACGAGCAGTACTTC. Translated: CASSRGDATSYEQYF.

This chain joins TRBV29-1 and TRBJ1-5; the D is unclear. This CDR3 is built from 13 residues. V was clipped by 6 bases and J by 3 bases, with 12 bases between them. In germline, CDR1 is SQVTM, CDR2 ANQGSEA. The CDR3 bases are TGCAGCGTCGCACTGAGGGTCAATCAGCCCCAGCATTTT. The encoded protein is CSVALRVNQPQHF.

This clonotype has only a few counts. The gene calls are TRBV29-1 and TRBJ2-5; 7 nucleotides agree with TRBD1. The CDR3 extends over 12 amino acids. V was pared by 6 bases and J by 4 bases, with 5 bases of the junction left unmatched. The V gene's germline CDR1 is SQVTM and CDR2 ANQGSEA. Here the CDR3 DNA reads TGCAGCGTAACCGACAGGGTAGAGACCCAGTACTTC. This gives the protein CSVTDRVETQYF.

This clonotype was counted many times. The chain uses TRBV11-2 and TRBJ2-2; D assignment may be TRBD1 or TRBD2 (6 bases each). The CDR3 is 14 amino acids. Trimming removed 2 bases from V and 7 bases from J, with 11 bases in between. Looked up from germline, CDR1 is SGHAT and CDR2 is FQNNGV. CDR3: CASSLTGRNGELFF. DNA of the CDR3: TGTGCCAGCAGCTTAACAGGGAGGAACGGGGAGCTGTTTTTT.

This clonotype was recorded at least ten times. The chain employs TRBV6-2 or TRBV6-3 and TRBJ1-5; 8 nucleotides match TRBD1. Germline assignment: CDR1 MNHEY and CDR2 SVGEGT. Trimming took 6 bases from V and 7 from J; bases not matched to a gene: 5. The CDR3 has 13 amino acids. In DNA, the CDR3 is TGTGCCAGCAGAGGACAGGGTGAACAGCCCCAGCATTTT. Translation: CASRGQGEQPQHF.